This TCR beta chain was sequenced for a study of blood T cells in healthy people across ages (dated by TCRdb to the mid-2010s). General notes on the study: In model experiments, roughly one uniquely barcoded TCR beta cDNA molecule per two T cells was captured by template switching. Age-related changes in TCR beta repertoire diversity were measured in the study by deep sequencing normalized with unique cDNA molecular identifiers. Donors of different ages were randomly distributed across sequencing lanes to avoid experimental bias. Four age groups were formed from the donors: young (average roughly 16 years), middle-aged (around 37), aged (62) and long-lived (roughly 81). The study analyzed two additional independent replicas of 1 million unique cDNA reads from the same blood draw for two donors, one aged 18 to 29 and one aged 80 or older.

V drops 3 bases and J drops 2 bases, leaving 6 bases in between. There are 13 amino acids in the CDR3, from cysteine to phenylalanine inclusive. Only the CDR3 part of the read is kept: 39 bases, read in frame from the first base. Sequences SGHTA (CDR1) and FQGNSA (CDR2) are obtained from the germline V gene. Overall study outcomes, separate from this receptor: Compared with the aged group, the long-lived group had more naive CD4+ T cells, fewer expanded clones and increased TCR diversity, suggesting age selection. Observed TCR beta diversity per million T cells fell roughly linearly with age, and a significant reduction was already apparent by age about 43. Conclusive comparison of naive and antigen-experienced compartments was prevented by the profiling of bulk unsorted PBMCs. Estimates of total diversity from one million sequenced T cells were regarded as lower bounds and underestimates. Observed TCR beta diversity correlated strongly with the percentage of naive T cells measured by flow cytometry. Because donor CMV infection status was unknown, age-related changes in expanded clonotypes were potentially confounded.

This clonotype was observed many times. What this receptor recognizes is not known. Within one base of it there is no much larger clone, and no base qualities were kept. The approximately 41 donors, aged about 6 to 95 years, were systemically healthy Caucasian individuals from Russia. Each donor gave 8.5 to 10 milliliters of peripheral blood, collected into EDTA-treated Vacutainer tubes. Ficoll-Paque density-gradient centrifugation was used to isolate PBMCs, with at least 6 million per sample. Total RNA, at least 6 micrograms per sample, was extracted from PBMCs with Trizol reagent. For every donor, an aliquot of PBMCs went through flow cytometry to measure the percentages of naive CD45RAhigh/CD27high T cells. The library came from 5' RACE. Sequencing was carried out with an Illumina HiSeq 2500. A second PCR of 7 to 11 cycles was run with a J-beta primer mix and a sample-barcoded 5' primer. Each TCR beta cDNA molecule received a unique molecular identifier from a template-switch 5' adaptor carrying 12 random nucleotides. Each sample yielded at least 3 million CDR3-containing paired-end reads. All of the RNA was converted into first-strand cDNA using the Mint cDNA synthesis kit, with a TRBC-specific oligonucleotide serving as the primer. Following uracil-DNA glycosylase treatment, a first 18-cycle PCR with universal primers M1SS and BC2_uni_R was performed on all cDNA. From the authors' description of their analysis: For normalization, 1 million high-quality reads were randomly selected from each sample, with every read carrying a distinct molecular identifier. Instead of being binned into consensus sequences, reads with shared molecular identifiers were discarded. MiTCR, with a Q25 quality threshold and the strictest error-elimination algorithm, was used for CDR3 identification, clonotype clustering and error correction. Lower-bound total TCR beta diversity was estimated with a nonparametric unseen species model using Euler transformation. TCRdb handled the public reads itself, with Q25 trimming in fastp and clone calling in MiXCR, and kept productive beta chains. Every CDR3 protein is listed once, alongside the most common genes and DNA of its rows. TCRdb, not the authors, supplied the V and J calls. The sample table holds roughly 640,000 distinct CDR3 sequences, of which about 30% were seen once. The ten most abundant clones make up approximately 14% of the sample.

The chain joins TRBV7-2 to TRBJ2-3, with no confident D gene call. The source is a woman older than 75 in good health. The sample consisted of blood. Read as DNA, the sequence is TGTGCCAGCAGCTTGGATTACACAGATACGCAGTATTTT. It translates to CASSLDYTDTQYF.